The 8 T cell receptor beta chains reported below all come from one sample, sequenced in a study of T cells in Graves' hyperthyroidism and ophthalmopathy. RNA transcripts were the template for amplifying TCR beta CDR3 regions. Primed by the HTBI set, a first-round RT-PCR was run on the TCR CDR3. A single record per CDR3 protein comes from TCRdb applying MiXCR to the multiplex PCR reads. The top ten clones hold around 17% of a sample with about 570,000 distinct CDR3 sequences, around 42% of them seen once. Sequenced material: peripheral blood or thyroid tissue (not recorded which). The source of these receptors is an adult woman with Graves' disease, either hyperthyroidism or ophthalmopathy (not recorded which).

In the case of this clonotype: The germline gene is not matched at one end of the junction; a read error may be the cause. The CDR3 bases are TGTGCCAGCAGGGAAGACAGGGGGTCCAATCAGCCCCAGCATTTT. It encodes CASREDRGSNQPQHF. The rearrangement links TRBV2 to TRBJ1-5; 9 bases match TRBD1. Germline values: CDR1 SNHLY, CDR2 FYNNEI. The CDR3 is 15 residues long.

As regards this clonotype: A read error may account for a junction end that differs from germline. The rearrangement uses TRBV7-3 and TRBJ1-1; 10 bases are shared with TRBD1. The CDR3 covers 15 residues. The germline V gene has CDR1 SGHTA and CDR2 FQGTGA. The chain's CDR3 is CASSRDGTGVTEAFF. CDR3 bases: TGCGCCAGCAGCCGAGACGGGACAGGGGTCACTGAAGCTTTCTTT.

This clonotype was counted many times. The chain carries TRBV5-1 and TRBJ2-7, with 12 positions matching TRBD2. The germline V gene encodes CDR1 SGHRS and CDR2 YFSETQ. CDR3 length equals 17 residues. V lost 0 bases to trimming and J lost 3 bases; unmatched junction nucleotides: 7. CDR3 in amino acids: CASSLVMGLAGNYEQYF. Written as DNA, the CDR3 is TGCGCCAGCAGCTTGGTGATGGGACTAGCGGGCAACTACGAGCAGTACTTC.

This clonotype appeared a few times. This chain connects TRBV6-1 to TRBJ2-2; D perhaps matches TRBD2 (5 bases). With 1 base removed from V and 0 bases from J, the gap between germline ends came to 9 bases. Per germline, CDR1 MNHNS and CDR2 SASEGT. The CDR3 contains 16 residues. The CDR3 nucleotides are TGTGCCAGCAGTGAAGGTCTGACTACGAACACCGGGGAGCTGTTTTTT. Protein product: CASSEGLTTNTGELFF.

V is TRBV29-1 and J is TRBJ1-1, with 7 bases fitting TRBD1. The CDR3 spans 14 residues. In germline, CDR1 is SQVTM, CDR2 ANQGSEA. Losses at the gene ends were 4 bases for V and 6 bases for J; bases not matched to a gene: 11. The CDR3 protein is CSVVGRGGFAEAFF. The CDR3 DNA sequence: TGCAGCGTTGTAGGCAGGGGGGGATTCGCTGAAGCTTTCTTT.

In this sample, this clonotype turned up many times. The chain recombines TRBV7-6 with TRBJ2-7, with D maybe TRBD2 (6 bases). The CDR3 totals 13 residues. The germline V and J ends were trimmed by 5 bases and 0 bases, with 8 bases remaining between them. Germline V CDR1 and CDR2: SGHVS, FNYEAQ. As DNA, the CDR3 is TGTGCCAGCAGCCCGGGACTCTCCTACGAGCAGTACTTC. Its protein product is CASSPGLSYEQYF. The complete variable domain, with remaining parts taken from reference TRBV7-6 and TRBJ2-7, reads GAGVSQSPRYKVTKRGQDVALRCDPISGHVSLYWYRQALGQGPEFLTYFNYEAQQDKSGLPNDRFSAERPEGSISTLTIQRTEQRDSAMYRCASSPGLSYEQYFGPGTRLTVT.

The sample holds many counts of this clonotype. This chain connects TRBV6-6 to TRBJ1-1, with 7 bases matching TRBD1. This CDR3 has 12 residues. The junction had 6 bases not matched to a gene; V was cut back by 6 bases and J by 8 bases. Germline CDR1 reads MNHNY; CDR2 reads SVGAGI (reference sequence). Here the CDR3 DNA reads TGTGCCAGCAGCTCGACAGGGATGGAAGCTTTCTTT. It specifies CASSSTGMEAFF.

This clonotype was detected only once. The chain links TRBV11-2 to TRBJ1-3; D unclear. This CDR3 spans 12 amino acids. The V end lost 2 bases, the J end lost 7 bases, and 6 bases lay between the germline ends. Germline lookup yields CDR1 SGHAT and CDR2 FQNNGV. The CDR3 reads CASSLMGNTIYF. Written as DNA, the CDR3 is TGTGCCAGCAGCTTAATGGGGAACACCATATATTTT.